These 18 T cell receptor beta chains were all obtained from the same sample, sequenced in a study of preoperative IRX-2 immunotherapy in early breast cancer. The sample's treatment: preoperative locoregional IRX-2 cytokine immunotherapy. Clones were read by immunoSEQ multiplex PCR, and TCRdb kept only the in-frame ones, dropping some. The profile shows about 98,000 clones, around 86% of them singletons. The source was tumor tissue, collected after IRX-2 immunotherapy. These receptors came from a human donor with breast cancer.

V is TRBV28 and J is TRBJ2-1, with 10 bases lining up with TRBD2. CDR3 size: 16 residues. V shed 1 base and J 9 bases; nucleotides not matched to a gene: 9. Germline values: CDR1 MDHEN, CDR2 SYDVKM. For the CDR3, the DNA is TGTGCCAGCAGTTTATCCAAAGCGGGGGGGCGCGGTGAGCAGTTCTTC. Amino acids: CASSLSKAGGRGEQFF.

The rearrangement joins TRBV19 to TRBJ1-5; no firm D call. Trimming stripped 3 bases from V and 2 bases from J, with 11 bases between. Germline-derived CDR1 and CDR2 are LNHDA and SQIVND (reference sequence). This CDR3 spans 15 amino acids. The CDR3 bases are TGTGCCAGTAGTATCGACACAGATGGCAATCAGCCCCAGCATTTT. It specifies CASSIDTDGNQPQHF.

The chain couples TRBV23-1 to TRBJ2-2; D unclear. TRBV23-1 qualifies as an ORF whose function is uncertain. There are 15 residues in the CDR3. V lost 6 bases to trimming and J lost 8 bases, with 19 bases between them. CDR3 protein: CASSVGSLISGELFF. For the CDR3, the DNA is TGCGCCAGCAGCGTAGGGTCTCTTATCTCGGGGGAGCTGTTTTTT.

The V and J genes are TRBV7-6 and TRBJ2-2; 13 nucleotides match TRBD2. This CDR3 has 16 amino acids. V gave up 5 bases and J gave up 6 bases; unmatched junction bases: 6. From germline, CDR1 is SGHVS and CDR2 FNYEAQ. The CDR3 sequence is CASSAGTSGISGELFF. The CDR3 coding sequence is TGTGCCAGCAGCGCCGGGACTAGCGGGATTTCCGGGGAGCTGTTTTTT.

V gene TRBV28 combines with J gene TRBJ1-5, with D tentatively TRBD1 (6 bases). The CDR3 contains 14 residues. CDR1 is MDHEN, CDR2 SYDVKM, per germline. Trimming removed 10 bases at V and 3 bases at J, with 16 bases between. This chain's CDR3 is CAIRLGGPNQPQHF. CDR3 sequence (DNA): TGTGCCATTCGCCTAGGGGGGCCCAATCAGCCCCAGCATTTT.

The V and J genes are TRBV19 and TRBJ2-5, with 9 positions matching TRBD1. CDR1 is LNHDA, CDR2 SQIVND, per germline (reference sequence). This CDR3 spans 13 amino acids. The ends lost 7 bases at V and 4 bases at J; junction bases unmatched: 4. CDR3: CASTRTGAETQYF. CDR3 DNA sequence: TGTGCCAGTACCCGGACAGGGGCAGAGACCCAGTACTTC.

In DNA, the CDR3 is TGCGCCAGCAGCTTGGAGGAGGGCCCGTACGAGCAGTACTTC. This codes for CASSLEEGPYEQYF. The chain has TRBV5-1 and TRBJ2-7, with a tentative D call TRBD2 (6 bases). The V end was cut by 0 bases, the J end by 4 bases, with 11 bases between. The germline V gene encodes CDR1 SGHRS and CDR2 YFSETQ. This CDR3 has 14 residues.

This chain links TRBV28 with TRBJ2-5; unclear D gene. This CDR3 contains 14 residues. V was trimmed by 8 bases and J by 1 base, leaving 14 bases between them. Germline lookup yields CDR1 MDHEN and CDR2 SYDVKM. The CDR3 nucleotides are TGTGCCAGCCGTACCTTTCGGTCCCAAGAGACCCAGTACTTC. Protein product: CASRTFRSQETQYF.

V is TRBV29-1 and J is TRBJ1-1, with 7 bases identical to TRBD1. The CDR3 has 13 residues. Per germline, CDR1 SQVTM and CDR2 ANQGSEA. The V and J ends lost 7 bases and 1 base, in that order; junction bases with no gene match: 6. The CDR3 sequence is CSGLRDRNTEAFF. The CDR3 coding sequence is TGCAGCGGCCTCCGGGACAGGAACACTGAAGCTTTCTTT.

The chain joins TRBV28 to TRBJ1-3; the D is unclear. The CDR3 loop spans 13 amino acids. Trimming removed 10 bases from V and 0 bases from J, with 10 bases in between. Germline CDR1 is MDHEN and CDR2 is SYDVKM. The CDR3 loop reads CATTRDSGNTIYF. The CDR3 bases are TGTGCCACGACTCGGGACTCTGGAAACACCATATATTTT.

The CDR3 DNA sequence: TGCGCCAGCAGCGCGGGGAGGGGCACAGATACGCAGTATTTT. Amino acid sequence: CASSAGRGTDTQYF. The chain employs TRBV5-1 and TRBJ2-3; 7 bases are shared with TRBD2. This CDR3 has 14 residues. V trimming: 4 bases; J trimming: 1 base; junction bases outside the gene matches: 3. Germline CDR1 is SGHRS and CDR2 is YFSETQ.

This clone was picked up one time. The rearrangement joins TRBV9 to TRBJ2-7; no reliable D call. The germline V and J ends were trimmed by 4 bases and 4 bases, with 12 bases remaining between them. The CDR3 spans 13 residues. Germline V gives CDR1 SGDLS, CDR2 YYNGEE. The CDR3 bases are TGTGCCAGCAGCCAAGGAGTCAGATACGAGCAGTACTTC. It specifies CASSQGVRYEQYF.

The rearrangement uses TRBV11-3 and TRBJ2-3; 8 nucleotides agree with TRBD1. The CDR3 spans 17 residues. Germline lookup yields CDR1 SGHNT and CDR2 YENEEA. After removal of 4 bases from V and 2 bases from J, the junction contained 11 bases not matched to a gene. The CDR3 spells CASSSSWTGPTTDTQYF. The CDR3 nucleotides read TGTGCCAGCAGCTCCTCCTGGACAGGGCCTACCACAGATACGCAGTATTTT.

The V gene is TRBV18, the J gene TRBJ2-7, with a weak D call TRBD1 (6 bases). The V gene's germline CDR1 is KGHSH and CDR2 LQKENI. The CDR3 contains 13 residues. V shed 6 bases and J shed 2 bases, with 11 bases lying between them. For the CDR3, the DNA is TGTGCCAGCTCCGTGGGGACACCCTACGAGCAGTACTTC. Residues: CASSVGTPYEQYF.

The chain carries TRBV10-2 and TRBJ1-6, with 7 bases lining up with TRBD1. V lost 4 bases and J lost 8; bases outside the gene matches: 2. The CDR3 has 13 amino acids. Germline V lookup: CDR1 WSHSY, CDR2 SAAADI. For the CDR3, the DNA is TGCGCCAGCAGTGGACAGGGAGATTCACCCCTCCACTTT. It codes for CASSGQGDSPLHF.

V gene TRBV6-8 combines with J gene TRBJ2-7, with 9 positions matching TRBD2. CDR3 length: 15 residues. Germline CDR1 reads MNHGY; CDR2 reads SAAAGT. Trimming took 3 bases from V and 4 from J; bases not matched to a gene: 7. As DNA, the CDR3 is TGTGCCAGCAGTTATAGCGGGGGTCCGATTTACGAGCAGTACTTC. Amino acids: CASSYSGGPIYEQYF.

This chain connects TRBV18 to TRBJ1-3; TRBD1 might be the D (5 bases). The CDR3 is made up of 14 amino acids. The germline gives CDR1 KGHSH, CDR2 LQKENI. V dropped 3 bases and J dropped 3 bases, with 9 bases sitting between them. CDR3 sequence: CASSPGVIGNTIYF. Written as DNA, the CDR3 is TGTGCCAGCTCACCGGGGGTAATTGGAAACACCATATATTTT.

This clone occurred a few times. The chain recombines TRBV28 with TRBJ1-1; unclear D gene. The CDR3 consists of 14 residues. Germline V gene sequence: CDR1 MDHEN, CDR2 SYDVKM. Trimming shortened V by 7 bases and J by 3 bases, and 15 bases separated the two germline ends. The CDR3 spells CASIGRLRYTEAFF. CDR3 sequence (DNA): TGTGCCAGCATAGGGCGGTTGAGGTACACTGAAGCTTTCTTT.